This entry describes one T cell receptor (beta chain). Its antigen is currently unknown. The record originates from a study of CD8+ T cells in alopecia areata. Study-level results: Elevated clonality characterized lesional scalp relative to normal scalp, particularly in alopecia totalis/universalis.

RNA extraction was followed by reverse transcription into cDNA, which acted as the sequencing template. Using immunoSEQ multiplex PCR, the repertoire was profiled, and TCRdb retains in-frame clones only, with some absent. The sample carries around 210,000 clones, about three fifths recorded once. Treatment noted: oral pan-JAK inhibitor, 5-10 mg twice daily. Punch biopsies of lesional scalp, plus peripheral blood, were taken from alopecia areata patients. The TCR originated in a human donor with alopecia areata. The sequencing used CD4+ T cells sorted from blood, collected at week 4, from a patient treated with tofacitinib.

CDR3 DNA: TGTGCCTGGAGTGGAGCCCCCGGGTTAGGAGCTGAAGCTTTCTTT. Its translation is CAWSGAPGLGAEAFF. The chain has TRBV30 and TRBJ1-1; D ambiguous. The CDR3 has 15 amino acids. Germline CDR1 reads GTSNPN; CDR2 reads SVGIG (reference sequence). Trimming removed 1 base from V and 6 bases from J, with 18 bases in between.